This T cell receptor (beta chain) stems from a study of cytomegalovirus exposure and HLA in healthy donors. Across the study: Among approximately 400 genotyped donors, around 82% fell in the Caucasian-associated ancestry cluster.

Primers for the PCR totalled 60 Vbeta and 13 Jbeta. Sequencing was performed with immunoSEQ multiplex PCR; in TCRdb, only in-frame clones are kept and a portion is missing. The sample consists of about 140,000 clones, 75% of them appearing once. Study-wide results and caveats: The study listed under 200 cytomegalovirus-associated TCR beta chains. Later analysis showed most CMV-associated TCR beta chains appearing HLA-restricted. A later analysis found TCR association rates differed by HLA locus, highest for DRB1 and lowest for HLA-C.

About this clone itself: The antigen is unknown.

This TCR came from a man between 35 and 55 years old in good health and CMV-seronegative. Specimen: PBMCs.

CDR3 nucleotides: TGTGCCAGCCGGACTGTCCCCGGGCCCCAGCATTTT. As protein: CASRTVPGPQHF. This chain joins TRBV2 and TRBJ1-5; D is undetermined. Germline values: CDR1 SNHLY, CDR2 FYNNEI. V was clipped by 8 bases and J by 9 bases, with 14 bases between them. This CDR3 has 12 amino acids.